This TCR beta chain comes out of a study of control samples from healthy donors and cancer patients. Clones were read by immunoSEQ multiplex PCR, and TCRdb kept only the in-frame ones, dropping some. The sample holds under 150,000 clones, roughly 92% seen once. This CDR3 comprises 14 residues. Deletions cut 5 bases from V and 3 bases from J, with 11 bases between. CDR1 is SEHNR, CDR2 FQNEAQ, per germline (reference sequence). The sequence was obtained from a man aged 30-40 years in good health. The chain employs TRBV7-9 and TRBJ1-3; D unclear. The sample comprised blood. This chain's CDR3 is CASSQWGGGNTIYF. In DNA, the CDR3 is TGTGCCAGCAGCCAATGGGGAGGTGGAAACACCATATATTTT.